This T cell receptor beta chain was captured in a study of blood T cells in healthy people across ages. Germline CDR1 DFQATT, CDR2 SNEGSKA (reference sequence). The CDR3 is made up of 16 amino acids. V gave up 7 bases and J gave up 7 bases; unmatched junction bases: 16. Through a sample-barcoded 5' primer and a J-beta primer mix, a second PCR was run for roughly 7 to 11 cycles. In TCRdb, the 5' RACE reads were re-called with MiXCR into one record per CDR3 protein. Of around 1,000,000 distinct CDR3 sequences listed, roughly a quarter are singletons. These same records also appear under a second study, on T cells of mothers and their children.

What was sequenced was blood. The V and J genes are TRBV20-1 and TRBJ2-1; 10 nucleotides line up with TRBD2. This receptor was taken from a girl aged 2 to 10 in good health. CDR3 nucleotide sequence: TGCAGTGTGTGGGCTAGCGGGAGACAGTTGGTGAATGAGCAGTTCTTC. It translates to CSVWASGRQLVNEQFF.